These 32 T cell receptor beta chains were all obtained from the same sample, sequenced in a study of blood T cell repertoires in COVID-19. The data were produced by immunoSEQ multiplex PCR, yet TCRdb's version contains in-frame clones alone and is incomplete. This sample yields about 8,400 clones, of which 85% to 90% are seen a single time; around 9% belongs to the top ten. The specimen sequenced was peripheral blood. Source of these receptors: a man aged 60-69 years with acute or convalescent COVID-19.

J is TRBJ2-7 and V is TRBV5-1; tentative D call: TRBD1 (6 bases). Germline V gene sequence: CDR1 SGHRS, CDR2 YFSETQ. Trimming pared 4 bases from V and 8 bases from J, leaving 19 bases between. CDR3 size: 14 residues. This CDR3 is CASSLDQGSYKQYF. As DNA, the CDR3 is TGCGCCAGCAGCCTTGACCAGGGGTCTTACAAGCAGTACTTC.

Only one count was recorded for this clone. V usage is TRBV5-6 and J usage is TRBJ1-5; the match to TRBD1 covers 7 bases. The J segment lost 6 bases and the V segment lost 1 base, leaving 4 bases of the junction unmatched. There are 14 residues in the CDR3. The germline V gene has CDR1 SGHDT and CDR2 YYEEEE. The CDR3 loop is CASSLQGGVQPQHF. The CDR3 DNA follows: TGTGCCAGCAGCTTGCAAGGGGGCGTTCAGCCCCAGCATTTT.

The CDR3, as DNA: TGTGCCAGCAGCCTGACTAGCGGGTACTACAATGAGCAGTTCTTC. Its translation: CASSLTSGYYNEQFF. V is TRBV7-2 and J is TRBJ2-1; 10 bases line up with TRBD2. Trimming cost V 5 bases and J 3 bases; bases outside gene matches: 4. Germline CDR1 SGHTA, CDR2 FQGNSA. The CDR3 is made up of 15 amino acids.

The chain is built from TRBV10-3 and TRBJ2-1, with D perhaps matching TRBD1 (6 bases). Trimming pared 6 bases from V and 9 bases from J, leaving 15 bases between. The germline CDR1 and CDR2 sequences are ENHRY and SYGVKD. The CDR3 consists of 13 residues. The CDR3, as DNA: TGTGCCATCAGATCCGCAGGGGTCGGTGAGCAGTTCTTC. As protein: CAIRSAGVGEQFF.

The gene calls are TRBV16 and TRBJ2-3; the match to TRBD1 covers 10 bases. This CDR3 comprises 13 residues. Per germline, CDR1 KGHSY and CDR2 FQNENV. Trimming cost V 4 bases and J 9 bases; bases outside gene matches: 4. The CDR3 loop reads CASSRLTGGTQYF. The CDR3 nucleotides are TGTGCCAGCAGCCGCTTGACAGGGGGCACGCAGTATTTT.

The V call is TRBV27, the J call TRBJ1-2; no reliable D call. The V gene lost 3 bases and the J gene lost 8 bases, with 19 bases spanning the gap. The V gene's germline CDR1 is MNHEY and CDR2 SMNVEV (reference sequence). CDR3 length: 15 residues. The CDR3 spells CASSFLYGPGEGYTF. The CDR3 nucleotides are TGTGCCAGCAGTTTTTTATATGGGCCAGGCGAGGGCTACACCTTC.

V is TRBV2 and J is TRBJ2-2; the D is unclear. Germline CDR1 SNHLY, CDR2 FYNNEI. V was shortened by 6 bases and J by 1 base, with 15 bases between the two germline ends. The CDR3 totals 16 residues. CDR3 DNA sequence: TGTGCCAGCAGCGACCCCCGACGGAGGAACACCGGGGAGCTGTTTTTT. Translating it yields CASSDPRRRNTGELFF.

This sequence joins TRBV25-1 and TRBJ2-1; possibly TRBD1 for D (5 bases). The germline gives CDR1 MGHDK, CDR2 SYGVNS. Trimming pared 5 bases from V and 7 bases from J, leaving 9 bases between. CDR3 length: 12 residues. The CDR3 DNA sequence: TGTGCCAGCAGTCCACAGGAAAATGAGCAGTTCTTC. This sequence encodes CASSPQENEQFF.

The chain joins TRBV9 to TRBJ1-5, with D maybe TRBD1 (5 bases). CDR1 and CDR2 from the germline V gene are SGDLS and YYNGEE. The CDR3 loop spans 14 amino acids. Trimming took 0 bases from V and 3 from J, leaving 7 bases between them. The CDR3 DNA reads TGTGCCAGCAGCGTAGCAGGGAACAATCAGCCCCAGCATTTT. The encoded protein is CASSVAGNNQPQHF. Full variable domain (rest looked up from reference TRBV9 and TRBJ1-5): DSGVTQTPKHLITATGQRVTLRCSPRSGDLSVYWYQQSLDQGLQFLIQYYNGEERAKGNILERFSAQQFPDLHSELNLSSLELGDSALYFCASSVAGNNQPQHFGDGTRLSIL.

This clone turned up a few times. The chain recombines TRBV7-9 with TRBJ2-3, with D possibly matching TRBD2 (7 bases). Trimming took off 4 bases at V and 2 bases at J, with 16 bases between the two ends. The CDR3 spans 16 residues. Germline V gene data show CDR1 as SEHNR and CDR2 as FQNEAQ (reference sequence). The CDR3 spells CASSSDRGGDTDTQYF. The CDR3 DNA sequence: TGTGCCAGCAGCTCCGATAGGGGGGGGGACACAGATACGCAGTATTTT.

The chain is built from TRBV19 and TRBJ1-2, with D maybe TRBD1 (6 bases). Germline V gives CDR1 LNHDA, CDR2 SQIVND (reference sequence). CDR3 length equals 13 residues. V lost 6 bases and J lost 2, with 10 bases in between. The CDR3 protein is CASRRGKNYGYTF. CDR3 coding DNA: TGTGCCAGTAGGAGGGGGAAAAACTATGGCTACACCTTC.

This clone appeared once. This chain links TRBV3-1 (or the pseudogene TRBV3-2) with TRBJ2-5; 13 bases match TRBD2. The CDR3 contains 17 residues. Germline CDR1 is LGHDT and CDR2 is YNNKEL (reference sequence). The junction had 9 bases not matched to a gene; V was cut back by 1 base and J by 7 bases. The CDR3 bases are TGTGCCAGCAGCCAAGGCACTAGCGGGGGGGTCACTCGGACCCAGTACTTC. Amino acid sequence: CASSQGTSGGVTRTQYF.

The chain couples TRBV27 to TRBJ2-5; tentatively, D is TRBD2 (5 bases). The CDR3 extends over 14 amino acids. Germline V lookup: CDR1 MNHEY, CDR2 SMNVEV (reference sequence). V was cut by 6 bases and J by 5 bases, with 16 bases left in between. The CDR3 bases are TGTGCCAGCAGCCCACTTCCTAGCCCGGAGACCCAGTACTTC. Translating gives CASSPLPSPETQYF.

The chain is built from TRBV29-1 and TRBJ2-7, with TRBD2 identical over 11 bases. Germline loops: CDR1 SQVTM, CDR2 ANQGSEA. The CDR3 runs to 14 residues. The V segment lost 1 base and the J segment 2 bases; nucleotides outside the gene matches: 1. CDR3 in DNA: TGCAGCGTTGAAGGACTAGCGGGACCCTACGAGCAGTACTTC. Translating gives CSVEGLAGPYEQYF.

The chain couples TRBV27 to TRBJ2-1, with D tentatively TRBD2 (6 bases). The V end was cut by 6 bases, the J end by 3 bases, with 15 bases between. The CDR3 has 15 residues. Germline V lookup: CDR1 MNHEY, CDR2 SMNVEV (reference sequence). In nucleotides, the CDR3 is TGTGCCAGCAGAATAGCGGAACCGATCTACAATGAGCAGTTCTTC. Its protein is CASRIAEPIYNEQFF.

The rearrangement uses TRBV7-9 and TRBJ1-2; D ambiguous. The V and J ends lost 0 bases and 6 bases respectively, with 5 bases between them. The CDR3 runs to 12 residues. Germline lookup yields CDR1 SEHNR and CDR2 FQNEAQ (reference sequence). CDR3 sequence reads: CASSLAGNGYTF. CDR3 in DNA: TGTGCCAGCAGCTTAGCCGGGAATGGCTACACCTTC.

This clone was recorded a few times. The rearrangement joins TRBV4-3 to TRBJ2-2; a weak D match, TRBD1 (6 bases). Germline V gene lookup returns CDR1 LGHNA and CDR2 YSLEER. This CDR3 comprises 18 residues. The ends were cut back, 0 bases at V and 0 bases at J, with 14 bases in the middle. CDR3 loop: CASSQEPGTTANTGELFF. DNA of the CDR3: TGCGCCAGCAGCCAAGAACCCGGGACAACCGCGAACACCGGGGAGCTGTTTTTT.

This chain links TRBV28 with TRBJ2-7, with a possible D match to TRBD2 (6 bases). Germline CDR1 reads MDHEN; CDR2 reads SYDVKM. V was trimmed by 7 bases and J by 3 bases, leaving 19 bases between them. There are 15 residues in the CDR3. The CDR3 DNA follows: TGTGCCAGCACCCCTCAGGACGGGAGCGACTACGAGCAGTACTTC. It codes for CASTPQDGSDYEQYF.

The chain combines TRBV15 with TRBJ2-4; 12 nucleotides line up with TRBD2. The V and J ends lost 1 base and 9 bases, in that order; junction bases with no gene match: 7. The CDR3 has 16 amino acids. Germline V gives CDR1 LNHNV, CDR2 YYDKDF (reference sequence). The DNA of the CDR3 is TGTGCCACCAGCAGAGTCCAAGGACTAGCGGGATCCATTCAGTACTTC. It specifies CATSRVQGLAGSIQYF.

V and J are TRBV7-3 and TRBJ2-2; maybe TRBD1 (6 bases). Germline V CDR1 and CDR2: SGHTA, FQGTGA. CDR3 size: 13 residues. V was cut by 3 bases and J by 8 bases, with 10 bases left in between. As DNA, the CDR3 is TGTGCCAGCAGCTTCCATGGACAGGGGGAGCTGTTTTTT. This gives the protein CASSFHGQGELFF.

The chain recombines TRBV5-1 with TRBJ2-2; no clear D. This CDR3 contains 13 residues. The V gene's germline CDR1 is SGHRS and CDR2 YFSETQ. V was pared by 4 bases and J by 5 bases, with 9 bases between. CDR3 sequence: CASSGQNTGELFF. CDR3 DNA sequence: TGCGCCAGCAGCGGGCAGAATACCGGGGAGCTGTTTTTT.

The chain combines TRBV12-3 or TRBV12-4 with TRBJ1-2; 9 bases are a match to TRBD1. With 6 bases clipped from V and 7 bases from J, the junction kept 0 bases outside the gene matches. The CDR3 has 11 amino acids. The CDR3 region is CASRTGGGYTF. In DNA form, the CDR3 reads TGTGCCAGCAGGACAGGGGGTGGCTACACCTTC.

This clone was detected only once. V gene TRBV30 combines with J gene TRBJ1-2; D is unresolved. Trimming removed 5 bases from V and 4 bases from J, with 11 bases in between. The germline V gene encodes CDR1 GTSNPN and CDR2 SVGIG (reference sequence). CDR3 length: 12 residues. The chain's CDR3 is CAWRRAGYGYTF. In nucleotides, the CDR3 is TGTGCCTGGCGCCGGGCGGGCTATGGCTACACCTTC. The complete variable domain, with remaining parts taken from reference TRBV30 and TRBJ1-2, reads SQTIHQWPATLVQPVGSPLSLECTVEGTSNPNLYWYRQAAGRGLQLLFYSVGIGQISSEVPQNLSASRPQDRQFILSSKKLLLSDSGFYLCAWRRAGYGYTFGSGTRLTVV.

This sequence joins TRBV28 and TRBJ2-7; weak D call: TRBD1 (6 bases). Germline loops: CDR1 MDHEN, CDR2 SYDVKM. This CDR3 has 14 amino acids. V was pared by 3 bases and J by 1 base, with 10 bases between. The CDR3 DNA follows: TGTGCCAGCAGTTTGCCTGGACAGTCCTACGAGCAGTACGTC. Protein product: CASSLPGQSYEQYV.

The rearrangement joins TRBV9 to TRBJ2-7; maybe TRBD1 (6 bases). The germline gives CDR1 SGDLS, CDR2 YYNGEE. V was trimmed by 0 bases and J by 6 bases, leaving 7 bases between them. This CDR3 region has 12 residues. The CDR3 sequence is CASSVVGGEQYF. DNA of the CDR3: TGTGCCAGCAGCGTAGTAGGGGGCGAGCAGTACTTC.

This chain joins TRBV4-3 and TRBJ2-3; 14 nucleotides agree with TRBD2. The CDR3 totals 18 residues. The V and J ends lost 1 base and 1 base, in that order; junction bases with no gene match: 4. Germline V lookup: CDR1 LGHNA, CDR2 YSLEER. CDR3 DNA: TGCGCCAGCAGCCAAGGACTAGCGGGGGGGCGTGGCACAGATACGCAGTATTTT. Its translation is CASSQGLAGGRGTDTQYF.

The chain couples TRBV19 to TRBJ2-1; D possibly corresponds to TRBD2 (7 bases). The CDR3 runs 14 residues. V was trimmed by 9 bases and J by 5 bases, leaving 17 bases between them. Looked up from germline, CDR1 is LNHDA and CDR2 is SQIVND (reference sequence). CDR3 amino acids: CASQRRGPDNEQFF. The CDR3 region has the DNA TGTGCCAGCCAAAGGCGGGGGCCCGACAATGAGCAGTTCTTC.

This clone was counted a few times. The V gene is TRBV5-1, the J gene TRBJ2-1; D might be TRBD1 (7 bases). V was trimmed by 0 bases and J by 0 bases, leaving 10 bases between them. The germline gives CDR1 SGHRS, CDR2 YFSETQ. This CDR3 has 16 residues. The DNA of the CDR3 is TGCGCCAGCAGCTTGGCCAGGGGGGCCTCCTACAATGAGCAGTTCTTC. Translation: CASSLARGASYNEQFF. Supplemented by reference TRBV5-1 and TRBJ2-1, the full variable domain reads KAGVTQTPRYLIKTRGQQVTLSCSPISGHRSVSWYQQTPGQGLQFLFEYFSETQRNKGNFPGRFSGRQFSNSRSEMNVSTLELGDSALYLCASSLARGASYNEQFFGPGTRLTVL.

V is TRBV6-4 and J is TRBJ2-3, with unresolved D. The CDR3 extends over 12 amino acids. Germline loops: CDR1 MRHNA, CDR2 SNTAGT. V was cut by 8 bases and J by 0 bases, with 6 bases left in between. The DNA of the CDR3 is TGTGCCAGCCGTAGTAGCACAGATACGCAGTATTTT. Amino acids: CASRSSTDTQYF.

This clone was counted a few times. CDR3 region: CASRPGQGYSNQPQHF. In DNA, the CDR3 is TGTGCCAGCCGCCCGGGACAGGGATATAGCAATCAGCCCCAGCATTTT. The chain links TRBV3-1 (or the pseudogene TRBV3-2) to TRBJ1-5; 9 positions match TRBD1. The CDR3 is 16 amino acids. Germline CDR1 LGHDT, CDR2 YNNKEL (reference sequence). The ends lost 8 bases at V and 0 bases at J; junction bases unmatched: 8.

This clone was seen once. The chain links TRBV4-1 to TRBJ1-4; TRBD1 is a possible D gene (5 bases). This CDR3 contains 12 residues. Germline V gene data show CDR1 as MGHRA and CDR2 as YSYEKL. Trimming pared 1 base from V and 10 bases from J, leaving 7 bases between. The CDR3 is CASSQAGGKLFF. The CDR3 coding sequence is TGCGCCAGCAGCCAAGCGGGGGGAAAACTGTTTTTT.

V and J are TRBV4-1 and TRBJ1-4, with D possibly TRBD1 on 5 matching bases. V was clipped by 0 bases and J by 5 bases, with 13 bases between them. Germline loops: CDR1 MGHRA, CDR2 YSYEKL. This CDR3 has 16 amino acids. The CDR3 coding sequence is TGCGCCAGCAGCCAAGATAGAGGGACTGAGAATGAAAAACTGTTTTTT. This sequence encodes CASSQDRGTENEKLFF.